The rows below give T cell receptor beta chains drawn from one sample of a study of molecular identifiers for immune sequencing clone quantification. Each CDR3 protein gets one entry after TCRdb re-called the PCR reads with MiXCR. There are about 36,000 distinct CDR3 sequences in the sample; 15% to 20% occur only once, and less than 1.2% lies in the top ten. Input material: naive CD8+ T cells from blood, with Jurkat cell RNA spiked in. Receptors were obtained from a human donor in good health. Some libraries in this study had Jurkat cell RNA spiked in. Each CDR3 is given with its conserved first and last residue. A D gene is named only where the DNA matches it firmly. Clone size appears in some rows only: once, few, many, or a class for an expanded clone.

V,D,size,J,DNA,CDR3
TRBV7-2,.,many,TRBJ1-1,TGTGCCAGCAGCGCTGGTCGGGGGGCTGGGGGAAGTGAAGCTTTCTTT,CASSAGRGAGGSEAFF
TRBV25-1,.,many,TRBJ2-1,TGTGCCAGCAGTGAATCTGGACGAAGTGAGCAGTTCTTC,CASSESGRSEQFF
TRBV27,TRBD2,once,TRBJ2-3,TGTGCCAGCACCCCGGGGACTAGCGGACGCACAGATACGCAGTATTTT,CASTPGTSGRTDTQYF
TRBV29-1,.,.,TRBJ2-1,TGCAGCGTTAACTATTGGAATGAGCAGTTCTTC,CSVNYWNEQFF
TRBV27,TRBD1,many,TRBJ1-1,TGTGCCAGCATCCCACAGGGGCGGGTGAACACTGAAGCTTTCTTT,CASIPQGRVNTEAFF
TRBV12-3/TRBV12-4,.,.,TRBJ2-7,TGTGCCAGCGGTCCAAGACTCCTCGGGGGATTGTCCTACGAGCAGTACTTC,CASGPRLLGGLSYEQYF
TRBV6-2/TRBV6-3,TRBD2,many,TRBJ2-3,TGTGCCAGCAGTATGTGGGGCCCTAGCGGGGGAGACACGCAGTATTTT,CASSMWGPSGGDTQYF
TRBV20-1,.,many,TRBJ1-1,TGCAGTGCTAGAGATATACCACTACCTATGAACACTGAAGCTTTCTTT,CSARDIPLPMNTEAFF
TRBV19,TRBD2,many,TRBJ2-1,TGTGCCAGTAGTATATTGGCGGGAGGGCCGAATGAGCAGTTCTTC,CASSILAGGPNEQFF
TRBV7-9,.,.,TRBJ2-7,TGTGCCAGCAGCCTACGCGCGACAGACCTCTCCTACGAGCAGTACTTC,CASSLRATDLSYEQYF
TRBV28,.,many,TRBJ1-5,TGTGCCAGCAGCTTAACACTAAAAAGCAATCAGCCCCAGCATTTT,CASSLTLKSNQPQHF
TRBV5-5,.,many,TRBJ2-7,TGTGCCAGCAGCTTGGAATTGGAATACCGCTACGAGCAGTACTTC,CASSLELEYRYEQYF
TRBV3-1,.,.,TRBJ2-7,TGTGCCAGCAGCCAAGCTAGTAGTCCCGGGTTCGACGAGCAGTACTTC,CASSQASSPGFDEQYF
TRBV7-9,.,.,TRBJ2-3,TGTGCCAGCAGCCTAAGACAGGCCAACACGCAGTATTTT,CASSLRQANTQYF
TRBV7-8,TRBD2,.,TRBJ2-7,TGTGCCAGCAGCTTCCCAACGACTAGCGGTAGCTCCTACGAGCAGTACTTC,CASSFPTTSGSSYEQYF
TRBV27,.,many,TRBJ2-7,TGTGCCAGCAGTTTGTCTTTCAGCTCCTACGAGCAGTACTTC,CASSLSFSSYEQYF
TRBV20-1,TRBD2,many,TRBJ2-3,TGCAGTGCTAGAGATGGGACTAGCGCCGGCACAGATACGCAGTATTTT,CSARDGTSAGTDTQYF
TRBV5-6,.,.,TRBJ2-2,TGTGCCAGCAGCTCCAGGGCCCGGGAGCTGTTTTTT,CASSSRARELFF
TRBV12-5,.,.,TRBJ2-3,TGTGCTAGTGGTTTCGGGACAGAGCGAGCGGGGGCCTCGGCAGATACGCAGTATTTT,CASGFGTERAGASADTQYF
TRBV19,.,.,TRBJ1-5,TGTGCCAGTAGTATAGTACAGGCCAGTAATCAGCCCCAGCATTTT,CASSIVQASNQPQHF